This TCR beta chain was sequenced for a study of cytomegalovirus exposure and HLA in healthy donors. Study observations and caveats: Subsequent analysis of the approximately 110 validation repertoires found a tendency for first-cohort TCR clusters to co-occur. Many donors carried some public TCRs, although rarity characterized most TCR sequences.

Profiled with immunoSEQ multiplex PCR; TCRdb holds only in-frame clones, not every one. The table lists about 280,000 clones, around 87% of them singletons. V was pared by 6 bases and J by 4 bases, with 12 bases between. This CDR3 comprises 13 residues. Germline CDR1 is SNHLY and CDR2 is FYNNEI. This clone was observed a few times. Its matching antigen is unknown. This sequence originates from a woman younger than 30 in good health and CMV-seronegative. The genes are TRBV2 and TRBJ1-2, with D possibly being TRBD1 (6 bases). The sequenced material came from PBMCs. The DNA for the CDR3 is TGTGCCAGCAGGGGCACACAGGGCTATGGCTACACCTTC. It encodes CASRGTQGYGYTF.